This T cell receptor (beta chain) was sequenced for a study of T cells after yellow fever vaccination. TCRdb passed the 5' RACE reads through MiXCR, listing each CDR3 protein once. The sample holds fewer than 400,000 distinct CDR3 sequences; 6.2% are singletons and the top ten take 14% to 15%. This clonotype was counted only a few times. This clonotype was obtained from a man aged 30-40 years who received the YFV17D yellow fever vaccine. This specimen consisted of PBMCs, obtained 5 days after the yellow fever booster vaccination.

CDR3 residues: CASTNPFTDTQYF. In DNA form, the CDR3 reads TGTGCCAGTACTAACCCCTTTACGGATACGCAGTATTTT. The chain recombines TRBV27 with TRBJ2-3; D not certain. Trimming left V 9 bases short and J 6 bases short, with 16 bases between. This CDR3 is 13 amino acids long. The germline V gene encodes CDR1 MNHEY and CDR2 SMNVEV (reference sequence).